This T cell receptor (beta chain) was retrieved from a study of cytomegalovirus exposure and HLA in healthy donors. A multiplex PCR was run with 60 Vbeta primers and 13 Jbeta primers. Assay used: immunoSEQ multiplex PCR; TCRdb lists only in-frame clones, some missing. There are 90,000 to 120,000 clones in the sample, with 0.59% held by the top ten. The CDR3 has 14 amino acids. CDR1 is SGHAT, CDR2 FQNNGV, per germline. V was cut by 1 base and J by 5 bases, with 12 bases left in between. This TCR was recovered from a man aged 45-65 years in good health and CMV-seronegative. Sequences were obtained from PBMCs. This rearrangement joins TRBV11-2 to TRBJ2-7; a weak D match, TRBD2 (6 bases). Here the CDR3 reads CASSLVVGGDEQYF. CDR3 DNA sequence: TGTGCCAGCAGCTTAGTTGTGGGGGGAGACGAGCAGTACTTC.